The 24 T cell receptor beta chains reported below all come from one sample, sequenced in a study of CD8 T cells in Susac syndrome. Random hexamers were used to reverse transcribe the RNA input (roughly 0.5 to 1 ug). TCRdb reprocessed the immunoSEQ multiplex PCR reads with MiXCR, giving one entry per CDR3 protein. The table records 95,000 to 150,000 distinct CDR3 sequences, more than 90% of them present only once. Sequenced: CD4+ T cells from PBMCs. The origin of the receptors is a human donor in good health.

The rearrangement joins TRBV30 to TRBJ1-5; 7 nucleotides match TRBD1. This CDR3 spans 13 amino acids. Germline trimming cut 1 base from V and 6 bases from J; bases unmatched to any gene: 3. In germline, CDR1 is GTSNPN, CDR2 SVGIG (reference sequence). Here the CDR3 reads CAWSDRGGQPQHF. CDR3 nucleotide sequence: TGTGCCTGGAGTGACAGGGGCGGTCAGCCCCAGCATTTT.

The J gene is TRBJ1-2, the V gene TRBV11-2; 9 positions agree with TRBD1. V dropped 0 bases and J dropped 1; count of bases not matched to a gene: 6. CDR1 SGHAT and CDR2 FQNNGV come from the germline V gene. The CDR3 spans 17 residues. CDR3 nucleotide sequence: TGTGCCAGCAGCTTAGATCCCTGGACAGGGGTTAACTATGGCTACACCTTC. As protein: CASSLDPWTGVNYGYTF.

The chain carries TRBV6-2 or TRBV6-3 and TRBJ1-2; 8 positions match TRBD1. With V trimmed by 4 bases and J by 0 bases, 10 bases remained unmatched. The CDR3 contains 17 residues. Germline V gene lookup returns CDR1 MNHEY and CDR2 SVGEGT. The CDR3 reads CASSFRTGTIANYGYTF. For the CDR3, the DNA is TGTGCCAGCAGTTTCCGGACAGGGACGATCGCTAACTATGGCTACACCTTC.

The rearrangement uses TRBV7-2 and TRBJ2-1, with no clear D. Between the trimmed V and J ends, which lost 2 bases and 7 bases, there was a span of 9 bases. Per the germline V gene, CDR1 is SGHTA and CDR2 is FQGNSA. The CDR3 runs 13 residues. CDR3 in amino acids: CASSLLWENEQFF. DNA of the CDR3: TGTGCCAGCAGCTTATTGTGGGAAAATGAGCAGTTCTTC.

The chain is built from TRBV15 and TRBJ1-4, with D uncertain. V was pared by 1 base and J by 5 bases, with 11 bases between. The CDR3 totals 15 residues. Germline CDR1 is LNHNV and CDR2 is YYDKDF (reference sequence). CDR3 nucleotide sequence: TGTGCCACCAGCAGAGCGGCCGGGTCCAATGAAAAACTGTTTTTT. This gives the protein CATSRAAGSNEKLFF.

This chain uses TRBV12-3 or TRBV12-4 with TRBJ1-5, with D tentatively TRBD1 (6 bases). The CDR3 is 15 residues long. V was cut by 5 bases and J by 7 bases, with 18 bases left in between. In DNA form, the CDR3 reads TGTGCCAGCAGTGCCCGACAGGCAGGCCGGCAGCCCCAGCATTTT. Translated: CASSARQAGRQPQHF.

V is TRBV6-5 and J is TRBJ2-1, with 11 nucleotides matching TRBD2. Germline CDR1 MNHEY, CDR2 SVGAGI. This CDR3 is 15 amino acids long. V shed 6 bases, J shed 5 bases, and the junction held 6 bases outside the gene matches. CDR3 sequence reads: CASRIRGLADNEQFF. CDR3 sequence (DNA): TGTGCCAGCAGAATCCGGGGACTAGCGGACAATGAGCAGTTCTTC.

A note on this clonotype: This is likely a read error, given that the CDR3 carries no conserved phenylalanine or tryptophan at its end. CDR3 DNA sequence: TGCGCCAGCAGCTTGGAGGGGAGGGCCCCTGAGCAGTTCTTG. It translates to CASSLEGRAPEQFL. This chain connects TRBV5-1 to TRBJ2-1; 7 bases agree with TRBD2. J was trimmed by 9 bases and V by 0 bases; bases with no gene match: 6. The CDR3 loop spans 14 amino acids. Germline CDR1 is SGHRS and CDR2 is YFSETQ.

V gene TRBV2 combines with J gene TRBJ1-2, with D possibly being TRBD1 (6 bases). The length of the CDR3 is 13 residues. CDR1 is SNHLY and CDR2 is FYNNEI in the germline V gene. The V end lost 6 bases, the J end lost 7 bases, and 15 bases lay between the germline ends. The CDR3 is CASSLGAGTGYTF. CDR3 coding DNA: TGTGCCAGCAGCCTGGGGGCAGGGACTGGCTACACCTTC.

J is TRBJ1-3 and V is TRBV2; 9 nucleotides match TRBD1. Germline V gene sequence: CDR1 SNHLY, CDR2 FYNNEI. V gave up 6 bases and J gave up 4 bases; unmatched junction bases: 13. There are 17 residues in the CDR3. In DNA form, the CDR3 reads TGTGCCAGCAGCGGCACAGGGGGCGTTCGTGCGGGAAACACCATATATTTT. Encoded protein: CASSGTGGVRAGNTIYF.

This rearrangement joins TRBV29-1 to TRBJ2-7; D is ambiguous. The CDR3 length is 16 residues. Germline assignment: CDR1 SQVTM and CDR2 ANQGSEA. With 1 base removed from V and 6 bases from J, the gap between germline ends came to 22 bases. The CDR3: CSVEGPTGRSVGEQYF. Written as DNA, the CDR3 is TGCAGCGTTGAAGGCCCGACGGGCAGGAGTGTAGGCGAGCAGTACTTC.

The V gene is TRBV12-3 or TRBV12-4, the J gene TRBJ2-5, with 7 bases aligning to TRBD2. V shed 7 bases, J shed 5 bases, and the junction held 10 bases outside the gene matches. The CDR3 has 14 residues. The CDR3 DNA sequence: TGTGCCAGCACCCGGACTAGAGGATCGGAGACCCAGTACTTC. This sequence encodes CASTRTRGSETQYF.

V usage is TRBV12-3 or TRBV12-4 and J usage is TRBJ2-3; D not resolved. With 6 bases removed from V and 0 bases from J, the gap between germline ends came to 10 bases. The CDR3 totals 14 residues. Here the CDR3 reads CASSVAGSTDTQYF. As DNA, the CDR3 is TGTGCCAGCAGCGTAGCCGGGAGCACAGATACGCAGTATTTT.

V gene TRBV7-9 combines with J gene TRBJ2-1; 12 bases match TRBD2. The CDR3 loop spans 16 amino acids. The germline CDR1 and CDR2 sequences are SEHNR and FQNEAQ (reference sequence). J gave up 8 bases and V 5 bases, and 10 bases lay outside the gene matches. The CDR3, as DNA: TGTGCCAGCAGCCCTTCGACTAGCGGGAGCTTCCATGAGCAGTTCTTC. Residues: CASSPSTSGSFHEQFF. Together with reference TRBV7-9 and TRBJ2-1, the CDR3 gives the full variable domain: DTGVSQNPRHKITKRGQNVTFRCDPISEHNRLYWYRQTLGQGPEFLTYFQNEAQLEKSRLLSDRFSAERPKGSFSTLEIQRTEQGDSAMYLCASSPSTSGSFHEQFFGPGTRLTVL.

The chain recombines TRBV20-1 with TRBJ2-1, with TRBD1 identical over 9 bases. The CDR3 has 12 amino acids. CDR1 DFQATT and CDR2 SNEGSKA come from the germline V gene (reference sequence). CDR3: CRVGQGIYEQFF. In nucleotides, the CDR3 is TGCAGGGTGGGACAGGGAATTTATGAGCAGTTCTTC.

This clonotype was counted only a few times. CDR3 residues: CASSLGLAGDYEQYF. As DNA, the CDR3 is TGTGCCAGCAGCTTAGGACTAGCGGGGGATTACGAGCAGTACTTC. V is TRBV7-9 and J is TRBJ2-7; 12 positions match TRBD2. The CDR3 has 15 amino acids. V was clipped by 1 base and J by 4 bases; unmatched bases: 2. Germline V gene lookup returns CDR1 SEHNR and CDR2 FQNEAQ (reference sequence).

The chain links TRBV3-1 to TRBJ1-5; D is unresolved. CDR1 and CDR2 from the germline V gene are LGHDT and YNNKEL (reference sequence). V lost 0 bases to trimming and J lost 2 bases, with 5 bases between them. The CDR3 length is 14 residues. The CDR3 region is CASSQDRGNQPQHF. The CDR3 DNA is TGTGCCAGCAGCCAAGACCGAGGCAATCAGCCCCAGCATTTT.

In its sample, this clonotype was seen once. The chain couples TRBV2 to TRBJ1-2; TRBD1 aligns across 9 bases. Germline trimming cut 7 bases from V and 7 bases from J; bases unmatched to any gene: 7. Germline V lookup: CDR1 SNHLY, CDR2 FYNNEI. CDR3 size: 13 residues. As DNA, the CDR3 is TGTGCCAGCAACCGGGACAGGGCGAGTGGCTACACCTTC. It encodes CASNRDRASGYTF.

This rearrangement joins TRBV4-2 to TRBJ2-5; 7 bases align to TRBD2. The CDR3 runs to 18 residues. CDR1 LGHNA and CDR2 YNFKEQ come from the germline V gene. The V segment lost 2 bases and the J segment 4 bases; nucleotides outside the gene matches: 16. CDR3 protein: CASSQLLEARGRGETQYF. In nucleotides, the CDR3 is TGTGCCAGCAGCCAACTACTAGAGGCGCGGGGGAGGGGAGAGACCCAGTACTTC.

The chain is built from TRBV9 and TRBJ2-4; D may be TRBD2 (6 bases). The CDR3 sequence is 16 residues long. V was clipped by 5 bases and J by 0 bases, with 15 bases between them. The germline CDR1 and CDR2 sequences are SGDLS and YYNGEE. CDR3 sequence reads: CASRPWGGKAKNIQYF. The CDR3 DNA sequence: TGTGCCAGCAGGCCCTGGGGCGGGAAAGCCAAAAACATTCAGTACTTC.

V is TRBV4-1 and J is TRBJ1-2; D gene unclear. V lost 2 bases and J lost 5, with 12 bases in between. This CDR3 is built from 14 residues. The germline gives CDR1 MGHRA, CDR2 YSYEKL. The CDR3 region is CASSQSSHLYGYTF. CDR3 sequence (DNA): TGCGCCAGCAGCCAAAGTTCCCACCTATATGGCTACACCTTC.

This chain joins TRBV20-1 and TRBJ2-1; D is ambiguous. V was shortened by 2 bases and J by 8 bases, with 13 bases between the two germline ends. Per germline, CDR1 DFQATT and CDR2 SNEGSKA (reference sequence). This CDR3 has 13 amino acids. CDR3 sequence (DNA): TGCAGTGCTAGACACGGTTCGGGCGATGAGCAGTTCTTC. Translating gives CSARHGSGDEQFF.

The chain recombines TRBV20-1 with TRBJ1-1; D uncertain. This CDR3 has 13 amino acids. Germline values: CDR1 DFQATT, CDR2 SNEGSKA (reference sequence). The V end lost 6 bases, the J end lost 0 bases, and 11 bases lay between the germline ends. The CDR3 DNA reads TGCAGTGCCCAAGGACCCTTGAACACTGAAGCTTTCTTT. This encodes CSAQGPLNTEAFF.

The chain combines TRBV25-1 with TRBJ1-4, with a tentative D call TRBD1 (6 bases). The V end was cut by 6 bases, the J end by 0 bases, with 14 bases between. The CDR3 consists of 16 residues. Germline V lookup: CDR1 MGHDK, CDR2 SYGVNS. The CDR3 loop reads CASRETGLATNEKLFF. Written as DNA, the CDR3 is TGTGCCAGCAGGGAGACAGGACTTGCAACTAATGAAAAACTGTTTTTT.